This TCR beta chain came from a study of T cell responses to AZD1222 COVID-19 vaccine. This clone has more than one count but fewer than ten. Its antigen is not identified. Overall study results and limits: Elevations in Spike-specific TCR breadth and depth followed administration of two AZD1222 doses. As reported, nearly half of all spike-specific TCRs target variant regions that are unmutated. Across the whole spike, CD4 TCRs peaked at regions 160-218 and 743-854.

Both about-4-week and about-12-week second-dose recipients were combined. This table comes from immunoSEQ multiplex PCR, and its TCRdb copy is limited to in-frame clones, with some not included. The profile shows roughly 99,000 clones, roughly 87% of them singletons. The source was peripheral blood, collected 28 days after the second AZD1222 dose. The receptor was isolated from an adult who received the AZD1222 COVID-19 vaccine.

Here the CDR3 reads CASTRTGTDGYTF. CDR3 sequence (DNA): TGTGCCAGCACAAGGACAGGAACCGATGGCTACACCTTC. The V call is TRBV2, the J call TRBJ1-2; TRBD1 matches 7 bases. After removal of 7 bases from V and 6 bases from J, the junction contained 8 bases not matched to a gene. In germline, CDR1 is SNHLY, CDR2 FYNNEI. The CDR3 is made up of 13 amino acids.